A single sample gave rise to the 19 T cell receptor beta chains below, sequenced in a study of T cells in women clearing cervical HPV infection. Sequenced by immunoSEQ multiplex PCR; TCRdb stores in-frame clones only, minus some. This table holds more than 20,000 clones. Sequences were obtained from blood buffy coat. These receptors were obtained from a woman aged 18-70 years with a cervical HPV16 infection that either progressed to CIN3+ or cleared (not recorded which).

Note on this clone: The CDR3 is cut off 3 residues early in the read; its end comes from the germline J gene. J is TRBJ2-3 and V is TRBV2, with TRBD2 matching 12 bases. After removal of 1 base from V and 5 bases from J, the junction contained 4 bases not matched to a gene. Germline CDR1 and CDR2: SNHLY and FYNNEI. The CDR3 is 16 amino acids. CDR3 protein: CASSEGRTSGEDTQYF. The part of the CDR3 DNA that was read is TGTGCCAGCAGTGAAGGGAGGACTAGCGGGGAAGATACG.

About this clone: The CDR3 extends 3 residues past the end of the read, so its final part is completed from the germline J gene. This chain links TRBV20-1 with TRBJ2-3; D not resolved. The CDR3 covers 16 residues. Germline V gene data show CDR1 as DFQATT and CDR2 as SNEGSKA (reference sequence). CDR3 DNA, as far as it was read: TGCAGTGCTAGAGATGTTATAGGTGGCGGCAATCAGCCG. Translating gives CSARDVIGGGNQP. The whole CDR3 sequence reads CSARDVIGGGNQPQYF.

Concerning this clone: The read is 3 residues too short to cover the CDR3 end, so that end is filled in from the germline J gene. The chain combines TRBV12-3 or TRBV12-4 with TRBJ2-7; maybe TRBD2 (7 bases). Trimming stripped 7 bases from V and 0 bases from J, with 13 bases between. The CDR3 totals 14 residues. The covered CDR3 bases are TGTGCCAGCACCAAAGGGGGGGACTCCTACGAG. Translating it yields CASTKGGDSYE. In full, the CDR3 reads CASTKGGDSYEQYF.

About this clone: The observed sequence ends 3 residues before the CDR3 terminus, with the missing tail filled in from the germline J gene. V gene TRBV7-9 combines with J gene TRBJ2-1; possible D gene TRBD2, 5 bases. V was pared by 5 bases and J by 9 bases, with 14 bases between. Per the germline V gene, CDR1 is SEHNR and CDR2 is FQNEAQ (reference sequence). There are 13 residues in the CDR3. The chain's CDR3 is CASSRPGVGEQFF. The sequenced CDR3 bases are TGTGCCAGCAGCCGACCCGGGGTGGGTGAG. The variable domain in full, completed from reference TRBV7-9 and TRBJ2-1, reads DTGVSQNPRHKITKRGQNVTFRCDPISEHNRLYWYRQTLGQGPEFLTYFQNEAQLEKSRLLSDRFSAERPKGSFSTLEIQRTEQGDSAMYLCASSRPGVGEQFFGPGTRLTVL.

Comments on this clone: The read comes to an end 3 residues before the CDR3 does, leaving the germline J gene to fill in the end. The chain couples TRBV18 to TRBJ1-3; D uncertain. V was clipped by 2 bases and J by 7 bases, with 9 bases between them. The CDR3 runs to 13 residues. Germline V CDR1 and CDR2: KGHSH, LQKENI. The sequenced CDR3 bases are TGTGCCAGCTCACCAAAGTCCGGTAACACC. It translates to CASSPKSGNT. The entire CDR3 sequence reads CASSPKSGNTIYF.

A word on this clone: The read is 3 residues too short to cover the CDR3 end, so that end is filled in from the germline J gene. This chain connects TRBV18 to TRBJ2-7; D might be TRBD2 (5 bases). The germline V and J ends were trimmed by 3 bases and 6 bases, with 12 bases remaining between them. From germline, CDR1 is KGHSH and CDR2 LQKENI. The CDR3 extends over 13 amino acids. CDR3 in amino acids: CASSPTDGVEQYF. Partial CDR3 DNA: TGTGCCAGCTCACCTACCGACGGGGTCGAG.

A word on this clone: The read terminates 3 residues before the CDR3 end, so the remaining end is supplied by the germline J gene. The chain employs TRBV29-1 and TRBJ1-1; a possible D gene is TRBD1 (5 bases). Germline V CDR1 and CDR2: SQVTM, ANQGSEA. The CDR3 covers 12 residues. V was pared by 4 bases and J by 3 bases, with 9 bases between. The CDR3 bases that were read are TGCAGCGTTGTAGGGGCAGACACTGAA. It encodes CSVVGADTE. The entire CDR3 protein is CSVVGADTEAFF. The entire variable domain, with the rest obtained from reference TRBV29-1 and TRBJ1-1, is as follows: SAVISQKPSRDICQRGTSLTIQCQVDSQVTMMFWYRQQPGQSLTLIATANQGSEATYESGFVIDKFPISRPNLTFSTLTVSNMSPEDSSIYLCSVVGADTEAFFGQGTRLTVV.

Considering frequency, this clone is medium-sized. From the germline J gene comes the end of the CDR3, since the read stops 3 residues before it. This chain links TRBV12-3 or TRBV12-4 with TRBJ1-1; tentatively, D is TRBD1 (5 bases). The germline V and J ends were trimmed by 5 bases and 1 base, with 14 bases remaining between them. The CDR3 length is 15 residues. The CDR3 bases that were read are TGTGCCAGCAGTAGTTGGGGCAGTGGGAACACTGAA. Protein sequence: CASSSWGSGNTE. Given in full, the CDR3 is CASSSWGSGNTEAFF.

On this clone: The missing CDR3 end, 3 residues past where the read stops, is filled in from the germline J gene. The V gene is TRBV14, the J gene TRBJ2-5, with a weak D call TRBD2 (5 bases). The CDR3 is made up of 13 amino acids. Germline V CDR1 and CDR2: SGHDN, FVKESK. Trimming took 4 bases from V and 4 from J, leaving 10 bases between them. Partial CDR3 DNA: TGTGCCAGCAGCCCCCGGGGTGGAGAGACC. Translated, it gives CASSPRGGET. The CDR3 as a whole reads CASSPRGGETQYF.

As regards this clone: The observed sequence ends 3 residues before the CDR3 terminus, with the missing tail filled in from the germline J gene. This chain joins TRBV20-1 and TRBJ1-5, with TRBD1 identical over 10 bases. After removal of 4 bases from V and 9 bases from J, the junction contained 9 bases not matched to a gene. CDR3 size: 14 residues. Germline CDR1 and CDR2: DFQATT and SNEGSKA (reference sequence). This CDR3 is CSAITTGGALPQHF. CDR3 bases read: TGCAGTGCTATAACGACAGGGGGCGCGCTGCCC.

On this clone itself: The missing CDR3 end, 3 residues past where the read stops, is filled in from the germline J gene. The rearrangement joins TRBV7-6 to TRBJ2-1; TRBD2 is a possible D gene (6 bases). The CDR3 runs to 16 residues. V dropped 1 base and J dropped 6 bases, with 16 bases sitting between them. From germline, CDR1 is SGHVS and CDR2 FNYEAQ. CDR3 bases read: TGTGCCAGCAGCTTAGATTGGGGGGATTTTGGCAATGAG. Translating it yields CASSLDWGDFGNE. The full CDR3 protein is CASSLDWGDFGNEQFF.

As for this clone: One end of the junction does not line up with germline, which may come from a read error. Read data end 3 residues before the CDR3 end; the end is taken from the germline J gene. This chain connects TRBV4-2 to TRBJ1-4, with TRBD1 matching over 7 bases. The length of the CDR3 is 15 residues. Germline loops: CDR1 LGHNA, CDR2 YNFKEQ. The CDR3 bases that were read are TGCGCCAGCAGCCGACTGGGACAGCCTAATGAAAAA. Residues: CASSRLGQPNEK. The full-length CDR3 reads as CASSRLGQPNEKLFF.

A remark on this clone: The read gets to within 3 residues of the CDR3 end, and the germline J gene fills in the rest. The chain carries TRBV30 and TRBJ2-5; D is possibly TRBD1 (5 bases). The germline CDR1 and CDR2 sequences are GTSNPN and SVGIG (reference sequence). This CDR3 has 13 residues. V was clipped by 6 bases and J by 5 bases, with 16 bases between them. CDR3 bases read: TGTGCCTGCAACCGCAAGGGGCTGGAGACC. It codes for CACNRKGLET. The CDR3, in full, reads CACNRKGLETQYF.

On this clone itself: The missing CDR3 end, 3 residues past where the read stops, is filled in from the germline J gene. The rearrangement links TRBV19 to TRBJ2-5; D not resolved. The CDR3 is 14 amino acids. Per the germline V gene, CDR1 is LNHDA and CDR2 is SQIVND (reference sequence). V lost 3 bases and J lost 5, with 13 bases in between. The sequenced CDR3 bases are TGTGCCAGTAGTATCTCGGTTTCTATCGAGACC. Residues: CASSISVSIET. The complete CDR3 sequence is CASSISVSIETQYF.

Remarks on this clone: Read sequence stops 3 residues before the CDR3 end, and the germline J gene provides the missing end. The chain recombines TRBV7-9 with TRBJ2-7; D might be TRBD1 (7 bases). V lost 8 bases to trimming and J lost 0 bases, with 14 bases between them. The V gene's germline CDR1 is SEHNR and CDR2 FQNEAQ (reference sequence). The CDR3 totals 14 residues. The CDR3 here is CASFRGEASYEQYF. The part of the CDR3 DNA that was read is TGTGCCAGCTTCAGGGGGGAGGCCTCCTACGAG.

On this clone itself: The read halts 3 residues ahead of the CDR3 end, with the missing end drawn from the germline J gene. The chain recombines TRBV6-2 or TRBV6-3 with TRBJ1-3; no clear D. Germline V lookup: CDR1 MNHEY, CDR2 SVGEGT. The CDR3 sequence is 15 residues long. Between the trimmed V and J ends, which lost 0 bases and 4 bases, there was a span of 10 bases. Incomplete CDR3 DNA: TGTGCCAGCAGTTACTCGGGCCCACGGGGAAACACC. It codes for CASSYSGPRGNT. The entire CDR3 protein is CASSYSGPRGNTIYF.

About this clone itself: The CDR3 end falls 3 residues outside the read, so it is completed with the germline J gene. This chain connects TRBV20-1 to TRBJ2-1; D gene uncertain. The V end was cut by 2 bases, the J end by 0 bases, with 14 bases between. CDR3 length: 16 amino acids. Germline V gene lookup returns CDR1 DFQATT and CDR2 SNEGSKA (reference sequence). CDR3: CSARSLPRNSYNEQFF. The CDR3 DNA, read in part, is TGCAGTGCTAGAAGTCTCCCGCGGAACTCCTACAATGAG.

The CDR3 is CASSGQGASNQPQYF. The CDR3 bases that were read are TGTGCCAGCAGTGGACAGGGGGCGAGCAATCAGCCG. This chain links TRBV2 with TRBJ2-3; 10 bases are a match to TRBD1. The read halts 3 residues ahead of the CDR3 end, with the missing end drawn from the germline J gene. CDR1 and CDR2 (germline): SNHLY, FYNNEI. The CDR3 has 15 amino acids.

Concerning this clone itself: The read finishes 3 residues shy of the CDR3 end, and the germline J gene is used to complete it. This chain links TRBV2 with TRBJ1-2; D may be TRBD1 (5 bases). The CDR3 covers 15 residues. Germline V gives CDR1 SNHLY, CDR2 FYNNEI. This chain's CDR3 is CASSLGGTNTDTYTF. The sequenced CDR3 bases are TGTGCCAGCAGTCTCGGGGGGACGAACACAGATACC.